This record looks at one TCR beta chain sequence and its context. Its antigen remains unidentified. J was trimmed by 0 bases and V by 0 bases; bases with no gene match: 9. The CDR3 runs to 18 residues. Per germline, CDR1 MNHEY and CDR2 SVGAGI. TCRdb fed the reads into MiXCR, producing one record per CDR3 protein. The table includes roughly 920,000 distinct CDR3 sequences, roughly a third detected once. This specimen belongs to a study of T cell repertoires in cytomegalovirus infection. Background on the study: The authors relied on CMV epitopes, both recently identified HLA-C-restricted and well-studied HLA-B-restricted. Public signatures in TCR beta pointed to CMV infection and matching HLA type.

Study findings and constraints: Individuals carrying CMV plus the relevant HLA were identified by cumulative frequency of public TCR beta families. What dominated the ex vivo response were HLA-C-restricted CMV-specific TCR beta clonotypes.

Specimen: cultured CD8+ T cells from PBMCs, collected from culture after CMV antigen stimulation. This chain joins TRBV6-5 and TRBJ1-1; 8 bases map to TRBD1. The source is a human donor in good health (CMV status not recorded). Some clones in this sample may be carry-over from other donors' samples. The CDR3 DNA is TGTGCCAGCAGTTACTCCCAGGACAGGGCGACGTTGAACACTGAAGCTTTCTTT. Translation gives CASSYSQDRATLNTEAFF.